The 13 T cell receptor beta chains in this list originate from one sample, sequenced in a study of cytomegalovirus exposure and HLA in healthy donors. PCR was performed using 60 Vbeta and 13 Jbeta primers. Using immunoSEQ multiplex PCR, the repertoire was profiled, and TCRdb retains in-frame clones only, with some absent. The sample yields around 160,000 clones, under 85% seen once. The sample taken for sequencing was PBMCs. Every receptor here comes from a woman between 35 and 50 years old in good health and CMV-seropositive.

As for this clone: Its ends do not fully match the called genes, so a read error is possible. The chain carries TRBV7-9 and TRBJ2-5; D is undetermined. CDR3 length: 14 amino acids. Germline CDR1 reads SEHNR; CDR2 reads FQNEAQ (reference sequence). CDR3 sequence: CSSTLTAVQETQYF. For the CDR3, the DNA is TGTTCCAGCACCTTGACGGCGGTGCAAGAGACCCAGTACTTC.

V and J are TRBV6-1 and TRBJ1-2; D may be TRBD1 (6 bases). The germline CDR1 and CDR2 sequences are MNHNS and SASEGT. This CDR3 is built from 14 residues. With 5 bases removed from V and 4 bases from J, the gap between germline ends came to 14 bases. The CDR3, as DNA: TGTGCCAGCAGTTCAGGGACGACAGGCTATGGCTACACCTTC. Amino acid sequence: CASSSGTTGYGYTF.

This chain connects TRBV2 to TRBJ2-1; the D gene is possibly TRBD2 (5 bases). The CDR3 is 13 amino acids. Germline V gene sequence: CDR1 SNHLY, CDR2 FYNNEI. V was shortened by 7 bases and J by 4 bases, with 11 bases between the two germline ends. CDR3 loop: CASKSGEYNEQFF. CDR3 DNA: TGTGCCAGCAAAAGCGGAGAGTACAATGAGCAGTTCTTC.

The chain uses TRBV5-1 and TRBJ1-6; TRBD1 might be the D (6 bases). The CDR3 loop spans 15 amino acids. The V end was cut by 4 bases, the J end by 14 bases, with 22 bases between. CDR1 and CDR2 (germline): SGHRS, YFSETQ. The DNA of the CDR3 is TGCGCCAGCAGCGCACTGGACACTCAGGGGAGGGCCCTCCACTTT. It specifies CASSALDTQGRALHF.

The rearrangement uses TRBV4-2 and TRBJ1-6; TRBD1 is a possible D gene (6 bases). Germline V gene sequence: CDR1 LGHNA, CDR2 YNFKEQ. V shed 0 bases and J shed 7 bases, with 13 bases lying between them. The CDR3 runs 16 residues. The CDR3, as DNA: TGTGCCAGCAGCCAAGACTCGACAGGCGCCAATTCACCCCTCCACTTT. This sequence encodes CASSQDSTGANSPLHF.

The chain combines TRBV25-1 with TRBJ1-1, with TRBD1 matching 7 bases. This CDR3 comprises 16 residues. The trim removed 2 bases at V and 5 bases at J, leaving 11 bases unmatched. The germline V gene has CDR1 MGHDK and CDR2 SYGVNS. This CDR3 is CASSELSGGLRTEAFF. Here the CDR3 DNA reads TGTGCCAGCAGTGAACTGTCAGGGGGTTTGAGAACTGAAGCTTTCTTT.

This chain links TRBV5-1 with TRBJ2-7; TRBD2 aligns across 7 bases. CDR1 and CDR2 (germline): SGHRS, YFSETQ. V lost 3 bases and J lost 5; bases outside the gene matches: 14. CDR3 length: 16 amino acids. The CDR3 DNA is TGCGCCAGCAGCTCGTCTCCGGGACTATCTGGCGACGAGCAGTACTTC. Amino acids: CASSSSPGLSGDEQYF.

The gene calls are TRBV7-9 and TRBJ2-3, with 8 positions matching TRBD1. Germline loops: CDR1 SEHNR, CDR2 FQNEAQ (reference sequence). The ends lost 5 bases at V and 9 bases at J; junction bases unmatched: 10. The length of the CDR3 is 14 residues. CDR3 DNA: TGTGCCAGCAGCCCAAGATGGACAGGGTGGACGCAGTATTTT. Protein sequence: CASSPRWTGWTQYF.

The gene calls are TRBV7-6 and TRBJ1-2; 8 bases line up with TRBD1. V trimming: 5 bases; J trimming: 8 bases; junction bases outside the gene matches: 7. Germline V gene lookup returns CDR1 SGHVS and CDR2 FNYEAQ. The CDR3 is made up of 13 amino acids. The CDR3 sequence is CASSQTGGVGYTF. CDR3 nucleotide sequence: TGTGCCAGCAGCCAAACAGGGGGAGTGGGCTACACCTTC. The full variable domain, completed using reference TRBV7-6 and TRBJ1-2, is GAGVSQSPRYKVTKRGQDVALRCDPISGHVSLYWYRQALGQGPEFLTYFNYEAQQDKSGLPNDRFSAERPEGSISTLTIQRTEQRDSAMYRCASSQTGGVGYTFGSGTRLTVV.

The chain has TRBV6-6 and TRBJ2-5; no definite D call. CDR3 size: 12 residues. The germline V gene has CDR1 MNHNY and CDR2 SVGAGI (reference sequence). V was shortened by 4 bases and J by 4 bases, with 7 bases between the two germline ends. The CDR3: CASSSSRETQYF. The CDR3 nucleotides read TGTGCCAGCAGTTCATCGAGAGAGACCCAGTACTTC.

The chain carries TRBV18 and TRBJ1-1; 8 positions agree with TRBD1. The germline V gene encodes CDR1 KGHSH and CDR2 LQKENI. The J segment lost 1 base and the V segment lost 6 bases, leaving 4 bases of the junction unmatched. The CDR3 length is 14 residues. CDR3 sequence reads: CASSLQGENTEAFF. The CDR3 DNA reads TGTGCCAGCTCCCTACAGGGGGAGAACACTGAAGCTTTCTTT.

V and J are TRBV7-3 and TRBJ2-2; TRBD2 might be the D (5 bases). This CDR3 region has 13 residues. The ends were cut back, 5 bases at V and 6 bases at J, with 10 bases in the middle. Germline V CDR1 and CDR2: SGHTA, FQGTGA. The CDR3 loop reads CASSQAAAGELFF. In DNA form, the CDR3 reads TGTGCCAGCAGCCAAGCGGCCGCCGGGGAGCTGTTTTTT.

As DNA, the CDR3 is TGTGCCAGCAGCGTTAACGTGGACAGGCTAGACTACGAGCAGTACTTC. This codes for CASSVNVDRLDYEQYF. This chain joins TRBV9 and TRBJ2-7, with TRBD1 matching over 7 bases. The CDR3 length is 16 residues. Germline V lookup: CDR1 SGDLS, CDR2 YYNGEE. The junction had 11 bases not matched to a gene; V was cut back by 2 bases and J by 3 bases.